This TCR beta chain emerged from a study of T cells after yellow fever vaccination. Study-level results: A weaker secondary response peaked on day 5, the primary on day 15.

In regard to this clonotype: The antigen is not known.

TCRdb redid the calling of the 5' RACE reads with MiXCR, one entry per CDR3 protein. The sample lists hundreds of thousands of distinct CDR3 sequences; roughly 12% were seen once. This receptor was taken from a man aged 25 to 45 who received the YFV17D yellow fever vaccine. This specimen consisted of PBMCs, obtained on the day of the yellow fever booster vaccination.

CDR3 sequence reads: CSAVRDSPFSYEQYF. DNA of the CDR3: TGCAGTGCTGTCCGGGACAGTCCCTTCTCCTACGAGCAGTACTTC. V and J are TRBV20-1 and TRBJ2-7; 7 nucleotides line up with TRBD1. Trimming took 5 bases from V and 0 from J; bases not matched to a gene: 10. This CDR3 spans 15 amino acids. CDR1 is DFQATT and CDR2 is SNEGSKA in the germline V gene (reference sequence).